This is a list of T cell receptor beta chains from one sample in a study of siplizumab effects on memory and regulatory T cells. Some clones are missing from TCRdb's copy, which holds only in-frame ones; the method was immunoSEQ multiplex PCR. This sample has about 120,000 clones, with roughly 94% found just once. The sequencing input was non-Treg CD4+ T cells sorted from blood. Receptor source: a human donor in good health. CDR3s leave out the opening cysteine and the closing phenylalanine or tryptophan. The listing skips clone size in some rows; elsewhere it reads once, few, many or a size class.

abundance	j_gene	v_gene	CDR3aa
.	TRBJ2-5	TRBV11-2	ASSLIQGALKETQY
once	TRBJ2-7	TRBV7-7	ASSPGTEGEQY
.	TRBJ2-5	TRBV5-1	ASSMANSLGGETQY
.	TRBJ1-1	TRBV6-5	ASSYSRTNTEAF
few	TRBJ1-1	TRBV7-2	ASSMLGVEAF
.	TRBJ1-2	TRBV2	ASSEVFNYGYT
.	TRBJ1-2	TRBV5-1	ASSLGGVPGYT
few	TRBJ1-6	TRBV7-9	ASSLGQLGSPLH
.	TRBJ2-1	TRBV7-3	ASSLTAGGVREQF
.	TRBJ2-6	TRBV7-3	ASSLTSGSGANVLT
.	TRBJ2-2	TRBV14	ASSQDAGELF
.	TRBJ1-2	TRBV4-1	ASSQAGAYGYT
.	TRBJ2-3	TRBV11-3	ASSSGLAGLDTQY
.	TRBJ1-2	TRBV2	ASSEGGDGYYGYT
.	TRBJ2-4	TRBV15	ATSREAPPTKNIQY
.	TRBJ2-3	TRBV9	ASARPSTDTQY
.	TRBJ2-2	TRBV6-1	ASKLTPSGELF
.	TRBJ1-6	TRBV11-2	ASSLMSSPLH
.	TRBJ2-2	TRBV9	ASSVPGYTGELF
.	TRBJ2-1	TRBV7-3	ASSYGEGQVYEQF
.	TRBJ2-7	TRBV19	ASSMDRSYEQY
.	TRBJ2-7	TRBV14	ASSQTEAYEQY
.	TRBJ2-3	TRBV30	AWSVLAGFIDTQY
.	TRBJ1-5	TRBV6-6	ASSPGVTGNQPQH
.	TRBJ2-3	TRBV6-5	VSSYSRGGTDTQY
.	TRBJ2-7	TRBV11-2	ASSRRFEQY
.	.	TRBV4-1	ASSRGQGAYEQY
.	TRBJ2-2	TRBV4-2	ASSQDPGTENTGELF
.	TRBJ1-6	TRBV19	ASSIGLQYNSPLH
few	TRBJ2-1	TRBV9	ASSVGGGGSNEQF
.	TRBJ2-2	TRBV5-6	ASRRKLTGVTGELF
.	TRBJ1-1	TRBV7-9	ASSWGQADEAF
.	TRBJ1-5	TRBV9	ASSVDDRGSQPQH
.	TRBJ1-4	TRBV10-1	ASSGQGEKLF
.	TRBJ2-2	TRBV6-1	ASSRGLAGGGELF
.	TRBJ2-5	TRBV18	ASSPEDRLFQETQY
.	TRBJ1-5	TRBV5-4	ASSSSLSGFRH
.	TRBJ2-3	TRBV6-5	ASSGTGIDTDTQY
.	TRBJ1-1	TRBV6-6	ASSYSKRVSTEAF
.	TRBJ2-3	TRBV9	ASSVPRPGTGGEWTDTQY
few	TRBJ1-1	TRBV7-9	ASSLVSSEAF
.	TRBJ2-2	TRBV5-1	ASSPDPRRTGELF
.	TRBJ2-2	TRBV27	ASSLFGGLLIFGELF
.	TRBJ1-2	TRBV7-3	ASSLSPGAQGYT
.	TRBJ2-2	TRBV15	ATSRDRDSGDTGELF
.	TRBJ2-7	TRBV25-1	ASRGAAYEQY